This TCR beta chain was obtained from a study of cytomegalovirus exposure and HLA in healthy donors. Whole-study findings and limits: Follow-up analysis seemed to connect common viral pathogens with several of the most significant clusters identified. TRBV6-2, TRBV6-3 and some other V segments were excluded as indistinguishable. Most CMV-associated TCR beta chains appeared HLA-restricted in a later analysis.

The table lists this clone with a count of one. The antigen is unknown. At one of its ends the junction is not consistent with the germline gene, which may arise from a read error. There are 15 residues in the CDR3. Germline lookup yields CDR1 SGHVS and CDR2 FQNEAQ. The PCR was carried out with 60 Vbeta primers and 13 Jbeta primers. TCRdb's copy holds only in-frame clones and misses some; the assay was immunoSEQ multiplex PCR. Of approximately 140,000 clones in the sample, roughly four fifths were seen once. The TCR was taken from a woman in her thirties or forties in good health and CMV-seronegative. Sequenced sample: PBMCs. The chain joins TRBV7-8 to TRBJ2-4, with 11 bases matching TRBD2. CDR3 sequence: CASSLPPSGRNSQYF. CDR3 sequence (DNA): TGTGCCAGCAGCTTACCCCCTAGCGGGAGGAACAGTCAGTACTTC.